This TCR beta chain appears in the sequencing data of a study of cytomegalovirus exposure and HLA in healthy donors. Germline lookup yields CDR1 ENHRY and CDR2 SYGVKD. The V end lost 3 bases, the J end lost 5 bases, and 13 bases lay between the germline ends. This CDR3 has 14 residues. The method was immunoSEQ multiplex PCR; TCRdb's version includes in-frame clones alone and lacks a portion of them. The sample contains roughly 170,000 clones, 65% to 85% of which appear only once. Study-wide results and limits: Many donors carried some public TCRs, although rarity characterized most TCR sequences. The study put some 150 TCR beta chains on its list as cytomegalovirus-associated.

In regard to this clone: Its antigen remains unidentified.

Sequences were obtained from PBMCs. V is TRBV10-3 and J is TRBJ1-1; unclear D gene. This TCR came from a woman in her late teens or twenties in good health and CMV-seropositive. CDR3 protein: CAISDPGMRTEAFF. The CDR3 DNA reads as TGTGCCATCAGTGATCCGGGTATGAGGACTGAAGCTTTCTTT.